The clone carrying this T cell receptor (beta chain) was detected a few times. Antigen unknown. Sample-barcoded 5' priming and a J-beta primer mix drove a second PCR of about 7 to 12 cycles. TCRdb itself ran the 5' RACE reads through MiXCR, one entry per CDR3 protein. The sample lists hundreds of thousands of distinct CDR3 sequences, 21% seen once, with approximately 3.7% in the top ten. Extracted total RNA amounted to at least 5.5 micrograms for each sample. The source of the sample is a study of blood T cells in healthy people across ages. Study-level points and caveats: Donor CMV status, an unknown factor, possibly confounded changes in expanded clonotypes.

The clonotype originates from a man between 65 and 85 years old in good health. Specimen: blood.

CDR3 in amino acids: CATSILRGSEQYF. The CDR3 nucleotides read TGTGCCACCAGCATCCTCAGGGGGAGCGAGCAGTACTTC. V gene TRBV15 combines with J gene TRBJ2-5, with 7 bases identical to TRBD1. The J call could be wrong; TRBJ2-7 is a better fit for the DNA end. The CDR3 is made up of 13 amino acids. The V gene's germline CDR1 is LNHNV and CDR2 YYDKDF (reference sequence).